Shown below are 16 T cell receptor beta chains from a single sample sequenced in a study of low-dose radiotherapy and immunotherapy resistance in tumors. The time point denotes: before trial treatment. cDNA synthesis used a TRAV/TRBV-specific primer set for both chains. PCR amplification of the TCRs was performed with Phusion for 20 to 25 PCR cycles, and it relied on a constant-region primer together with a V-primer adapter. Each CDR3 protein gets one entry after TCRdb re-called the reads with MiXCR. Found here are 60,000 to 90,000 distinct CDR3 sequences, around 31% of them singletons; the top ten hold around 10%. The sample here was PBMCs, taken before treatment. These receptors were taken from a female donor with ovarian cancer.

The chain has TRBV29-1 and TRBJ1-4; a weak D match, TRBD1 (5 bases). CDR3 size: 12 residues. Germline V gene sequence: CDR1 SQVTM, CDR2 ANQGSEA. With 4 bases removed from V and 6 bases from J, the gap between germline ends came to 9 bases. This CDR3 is CSVVGHDEKLFF. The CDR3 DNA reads TGCAGCGTTGTGGGGCATGATGAAAAACTGTTTTTT.

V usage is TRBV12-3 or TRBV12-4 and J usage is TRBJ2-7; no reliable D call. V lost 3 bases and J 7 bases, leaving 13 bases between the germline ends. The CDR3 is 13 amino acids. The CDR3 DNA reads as TGTGCCAGCAGTTTGGCTCGAGTTGGTGAGCAGTACTTC. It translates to CASSLARVGEQYF.

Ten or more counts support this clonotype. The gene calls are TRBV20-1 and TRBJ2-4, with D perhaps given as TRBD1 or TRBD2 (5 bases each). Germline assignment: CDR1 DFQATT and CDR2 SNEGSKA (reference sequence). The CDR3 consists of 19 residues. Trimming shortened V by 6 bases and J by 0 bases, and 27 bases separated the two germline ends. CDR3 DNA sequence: TGCAGTGCAGAGCTACGCATACCGGGACCCCGAGTAGCCAAAAACATTCAGTACTTC. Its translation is CSAELRIPGPRVAKNIQYF.

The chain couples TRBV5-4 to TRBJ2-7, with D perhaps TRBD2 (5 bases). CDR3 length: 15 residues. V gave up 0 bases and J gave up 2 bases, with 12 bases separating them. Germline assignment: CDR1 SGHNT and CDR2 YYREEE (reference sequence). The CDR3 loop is CASSLERTGTYEQYF. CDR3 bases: TGTGCCAGCAGCTTGGAGCGGACGGGGACCTACGAGCAGTACTTC.

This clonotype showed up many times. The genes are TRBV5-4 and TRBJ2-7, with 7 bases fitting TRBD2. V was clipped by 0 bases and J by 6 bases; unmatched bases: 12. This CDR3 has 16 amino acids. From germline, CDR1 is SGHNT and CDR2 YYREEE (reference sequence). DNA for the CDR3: TGTGCCAGCAGCTTGGCTAGCAGGATGTCGGGGGGCGAGCAGTACTTC. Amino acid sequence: CASSLASRMSGGEQYF.

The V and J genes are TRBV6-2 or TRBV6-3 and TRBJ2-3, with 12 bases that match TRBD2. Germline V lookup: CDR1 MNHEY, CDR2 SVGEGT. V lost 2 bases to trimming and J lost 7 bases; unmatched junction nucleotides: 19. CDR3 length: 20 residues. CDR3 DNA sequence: TGTGCCAGCAGTTACCTCCTAGCGGGAGGGCCTCCTAGAGAAAAAAATACGCAGTATTTT. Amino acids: CASSYLLAGGPPREKNTQYF.

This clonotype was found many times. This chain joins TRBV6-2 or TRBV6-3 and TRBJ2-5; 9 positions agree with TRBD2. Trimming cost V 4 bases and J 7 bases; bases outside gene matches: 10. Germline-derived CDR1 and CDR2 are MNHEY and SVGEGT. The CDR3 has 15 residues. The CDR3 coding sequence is TGTGCCAGCAGTTCCAGCGGGAGGCAGCCGCGGACCCAGTACTTC. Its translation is CASSSSGRQPRTQYF.

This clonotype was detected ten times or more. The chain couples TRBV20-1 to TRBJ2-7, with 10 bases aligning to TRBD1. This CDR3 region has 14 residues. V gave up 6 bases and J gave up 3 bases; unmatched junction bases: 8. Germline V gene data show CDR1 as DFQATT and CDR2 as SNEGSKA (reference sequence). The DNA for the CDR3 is TGCAGTGCGCGGACAGGGGGGGCTTACTACGAGCAGTACTTC. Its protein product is CSARTGGAYYEQYF.

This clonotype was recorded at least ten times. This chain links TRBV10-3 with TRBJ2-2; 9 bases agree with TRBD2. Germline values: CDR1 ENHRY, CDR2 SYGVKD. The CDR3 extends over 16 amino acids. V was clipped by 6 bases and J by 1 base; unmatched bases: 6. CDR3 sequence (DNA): TGTGCCATCAGCGCGGGGGGGCAGAAGAACACCGGGGAGCTGTTTTTT. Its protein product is CAISAGGQKNTGELFF.

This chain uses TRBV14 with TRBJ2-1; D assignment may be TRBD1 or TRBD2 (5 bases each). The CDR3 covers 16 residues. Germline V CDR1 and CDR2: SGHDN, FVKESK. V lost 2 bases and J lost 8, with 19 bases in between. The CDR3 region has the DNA TGTGCCAGCAGCCAATCCTTTACTACGCGAGGGGATGAGCAGTTCTTC. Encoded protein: CASSQSFTTRGDEQFF.

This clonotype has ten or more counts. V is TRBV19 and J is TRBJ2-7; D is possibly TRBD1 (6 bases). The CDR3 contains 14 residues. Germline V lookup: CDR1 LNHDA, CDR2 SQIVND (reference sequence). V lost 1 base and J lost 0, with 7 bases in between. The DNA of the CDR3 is TGTGCCAGTAGTATAGGACAGGCCTCCTACGAGCAGTACTTC. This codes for CASSIGQASYEQYF.

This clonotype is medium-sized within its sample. CDR3 in amino acids: CASSHLASGPLDNEQFF. CDR3 nucleotide sequence: TGCGCCAGCAGCCACCTGGCTAGCGGGCCCCTGGACAATGAGCAGTTCTTC. This chain uses TRBV4-3 with TRBJ2-1; 8 nucleotides match TRBD2. Germline V gives CDR1 LGHNA, CDR2 YSLEER. V shed 3 bases and J 5 bases; nucleotides not matched to a gene: 12. CDR3 length: 17 residues.

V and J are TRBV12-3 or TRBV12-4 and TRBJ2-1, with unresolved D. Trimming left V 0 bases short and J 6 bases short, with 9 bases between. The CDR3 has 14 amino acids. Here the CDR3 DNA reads TGTGCCAGCAGTTTAGCGTCTGGGCGCAATGAGCAGTTCTTC. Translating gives CASSLASGRNEQFF.

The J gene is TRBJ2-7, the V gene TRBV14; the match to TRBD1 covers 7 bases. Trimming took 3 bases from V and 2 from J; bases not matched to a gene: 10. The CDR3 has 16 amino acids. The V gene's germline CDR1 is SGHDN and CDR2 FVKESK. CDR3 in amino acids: CASSHVPGQATYEQYF. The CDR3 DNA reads TGTGCCAGCAGCCACGTGCCCGGACAGGCGACCTACGAGCAGTACTTC.

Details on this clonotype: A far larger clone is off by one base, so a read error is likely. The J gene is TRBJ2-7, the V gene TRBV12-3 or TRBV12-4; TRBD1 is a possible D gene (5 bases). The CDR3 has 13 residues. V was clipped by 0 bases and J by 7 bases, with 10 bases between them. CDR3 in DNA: TGTGCCAGCAGTTTAGCGGGGCCCAATGAGCAGTACTTC. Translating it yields CASSLAGPNEQYF.

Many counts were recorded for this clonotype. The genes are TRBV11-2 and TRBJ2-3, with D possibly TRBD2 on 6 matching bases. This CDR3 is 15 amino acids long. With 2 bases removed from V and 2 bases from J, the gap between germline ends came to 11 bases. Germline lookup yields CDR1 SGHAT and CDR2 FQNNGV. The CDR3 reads CASSLLARYTDTQYF. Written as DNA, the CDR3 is TGTGCCAGCAGCTTACTAGCGCGATACACAGATACGCAGTATTTT.